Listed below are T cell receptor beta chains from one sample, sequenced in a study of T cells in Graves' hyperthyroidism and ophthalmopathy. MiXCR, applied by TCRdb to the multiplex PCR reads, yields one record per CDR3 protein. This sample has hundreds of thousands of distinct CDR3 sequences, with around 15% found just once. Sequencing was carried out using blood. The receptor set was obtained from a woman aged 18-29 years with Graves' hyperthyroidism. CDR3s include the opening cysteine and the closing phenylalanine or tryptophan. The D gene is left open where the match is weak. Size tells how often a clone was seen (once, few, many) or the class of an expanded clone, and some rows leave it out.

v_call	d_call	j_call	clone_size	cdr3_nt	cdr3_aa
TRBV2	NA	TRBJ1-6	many	TGTGCCAGCACAACTAAAGGGACCGGATTCTCTTCACCCCTCCACTTT	CASTTKGTGFSSPLHF
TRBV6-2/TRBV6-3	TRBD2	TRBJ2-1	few	TGTGCCAGCAGCCTAGCGGGAGGGGGTCGCAATGAGCAGTTCTTC	CASSLAGGGRNEQFF
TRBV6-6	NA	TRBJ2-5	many	TGTGCCAGCAGTTACTCAGGGGAGACCCAGTACTTC	CASSYSGETQYF
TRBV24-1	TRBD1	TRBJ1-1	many	TGTGCCACCAGGCAGACAGGGGACACTGAAGCTTTCTTT	CATRQTGDTEAFF
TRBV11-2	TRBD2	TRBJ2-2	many	TGTGCCAGCAGCGACCTCTCAGGACTAGTCGCCGGGGAGCTGTTTTTT	CASSDLSGLVAGELFF
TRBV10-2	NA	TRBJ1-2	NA	TGCGCCAGCAGTGGGGGGACCCCGAGGTACTATGGCTACACCTTC	CASSGGTPRYYGYTF
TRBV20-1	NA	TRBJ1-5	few	TGCAGTGCTAAAGGCAATAGCAATCAGCCCCAGCATTTT	CSAKGNSNQPQHF
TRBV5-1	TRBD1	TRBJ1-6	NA	TGCGCCAGCAGCGTTACCGGGACAGGTTCGAATTCACCCCTCCACTTT	CASSVTGTGSNSPLHF
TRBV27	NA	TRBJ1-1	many	TGTGCCAGCAGTCCAATATCCCGGGCGGCGAACACTGAAGCTTTCTTT	CASSPISRAANTEAFF
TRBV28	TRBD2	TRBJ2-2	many	TGTGCCAGCAGCACCCACGGGGGGGAGTTACGCACCGGGGAGCTGTTTTTT	CASSTHGGELRTGELFF
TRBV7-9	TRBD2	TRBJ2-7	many	TGTGCCAGCAGCGATACGGGAGGGCCTCCCTACGAGCAGTACTTC	CASSDTGGPPYEQYF
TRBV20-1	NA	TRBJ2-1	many	TGCAGTGCTAGAGATGCGGGACAGAGCAATTACAATGAGCAGTTCTTC	CSARDAGQSNYNEQFF
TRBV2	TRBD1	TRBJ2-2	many	TGTGCCAGCAGATGGACAGGGAGCACCGGGGAGCTGTTTTTT	CASRWTGSTGELFF
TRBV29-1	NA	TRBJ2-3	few	TGCAGCGTTGAATTTGTGACTCCTAACACAGATACGCAGTATTTT	CSVEFVTPNTDTQYF
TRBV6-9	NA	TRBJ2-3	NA	TGTGCCAGCAGTTTCGCTCTTAGAGATACGCAGTATTTT	CASSFALRDTQYF
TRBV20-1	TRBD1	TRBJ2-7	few	TGCAGTGCTAGAGCCCCCGCAGGGGGAGTCCACGAGCAGTACTTC	CSARAPAGGVHEQYF
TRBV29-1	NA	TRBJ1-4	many	TGCAGCGTTACAGGCGGCACAGCTAATGAAAAACTGTTTTTT	CSVTGGTANEKLFF
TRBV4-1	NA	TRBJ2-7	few	TGCGCCAGCAGCCAAGAACCCCGTCTAGTCCCCTTAAGCTCCTACGAGCAGTACTTC	CASSQEPRLVPLSSYEQYF
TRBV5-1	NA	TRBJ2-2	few	TGCGCCAGCAGCCCGGCTCGACAGGCCCCCACCGGGGAGCTGTTTTTT	CASSPARQAPTGELFF
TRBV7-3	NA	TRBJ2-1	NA	TGTGCCAGCAGCCTACACAGGGTACCCTCCTACAATGAGCAGTTCTTC	CASSLHRVPSYNEQFF
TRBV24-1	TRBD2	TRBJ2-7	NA	TGTGCCACCAGTGATTCCCGAGCGGGAGCCCGGGACGAGCAGTACTTC	CATSDSRAGARDEQYF
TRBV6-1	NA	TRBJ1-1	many	TGTGCCAGCAGTCTAACGAACATGCCGAACACTGAAGCTTTCTTT	CASSLTNMPNTEAFF
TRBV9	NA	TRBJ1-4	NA	TGTGCCAGCAGCCGTAGTCCGGACACTAATGAAAAACTGTTTTTT	CASSRSPDTNEKLFF
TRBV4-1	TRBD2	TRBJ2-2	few	TGCGCCAGCAGTATTAGGACTAGCGGAACCACCGGGGAGCTGTTTTTT	CASSIRTSGTTGELFF
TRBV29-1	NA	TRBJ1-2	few	TGCAGCGACACCGGGGCCTCTCGGGGCTACACCTTC	CSDTGASRGYTF
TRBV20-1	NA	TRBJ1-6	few	TGCAGTGCTAGAGACACAGGGAAGTCACCCCTCCACTTT	CSARDTGKSPLHF
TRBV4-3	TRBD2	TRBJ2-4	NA	TGCGCCAGCAGCCGGGTGGGGGGGGCCAAAAACATTCAGTACTTC	CASSRVGGAKNIQYF
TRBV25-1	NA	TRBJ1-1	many	TGTGCCAGCAGTGCCGCTCAGGATCCCTGGACCACTGAAGCTTTCTTT	CASSAAQDPWTTEAFF
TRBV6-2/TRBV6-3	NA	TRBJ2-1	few	TGTGCCAGCAGTTCCGGACGCCATAGTTACAATGAGCAGTTCTTC	CASSSGRHSYNEQFF
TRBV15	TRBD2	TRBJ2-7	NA	TGTGCCACCAGCAGGCCGGGACTAGCGGGATACGAGCAGTACTTC	CATSRPGLAGYEQYF
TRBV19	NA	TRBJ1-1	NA	TGTGCCAGTAGTAAAGTCGGGGGGATGTACGCTGAAGCTTTCTTT	CASSKVGGMYAEAFF
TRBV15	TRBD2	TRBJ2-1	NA	TGTGCCACCAGCGCGTGGCGGGAGGGCCGGTCCTACAATGAGCAGTTCTTC	CATSAWREGRSYNEQFF
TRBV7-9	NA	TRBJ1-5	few	TGTGCCAGCAGCATAGGTGCGGGGAATCAGCCCCAGCATTTT	CASSIGAGNQPQHF
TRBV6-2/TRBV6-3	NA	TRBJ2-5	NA	TGTGCCAGCAGTTATCTCGAGGACCAAGAGACCCAGTACTTC	CASSYLEDQETQYF
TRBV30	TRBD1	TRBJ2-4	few	TGTGCCTGGAGCCCGACAGGGAAAAACATTCAGTACTTC	CAWSPTGKNIQYF
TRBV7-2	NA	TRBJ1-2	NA	TGTGCCAGCAGCTTACTTCCTCCCGGCTACACCTTC	CASSLLPPGYTF
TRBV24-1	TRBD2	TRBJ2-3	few	TGTGCCACCAGTGATTTGCTATCGGGACTAGTGGACACAGATACGCAGTATTTT	CATSDLLSGLVDTDTQYF
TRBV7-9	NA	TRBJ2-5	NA	TGTGCCAGCAGCTTTTTTGGGAGGGAGACCCAGTACTTC	CASSFFGRETQYF
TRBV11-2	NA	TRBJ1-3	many	TGTGCCAGCAGCCTGGTGTACGACTCTGGAAACACCATATATTTT	CASSLVYDSGNTIYF
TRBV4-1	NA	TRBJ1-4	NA	TGCGCCAGCAGCCACAGTGCAACTAATGAAAAACTGTTTTTT	CASSHSATNEKLFF
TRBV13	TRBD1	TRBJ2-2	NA	TGTGCCAGCAGCTTTAGAGGGACAGGGGGCGCGGGGGAGCTGTTTTTT	CASSFRGTGGAGELFF
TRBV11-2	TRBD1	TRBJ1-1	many	TGTGCCAGCAGTACTTTGAAGGGGGCACGCACTGAAGCTTTCTTT	CASSTLKGARTEAFF